A single sample gave rise to the 9 T cell receptor beta chains below, sequenced in a study of cytomegalovirus exposure and HLA in healthy donors. 60 Vbeta and 13 Jbeta primers were used in PCR. Profiling relied on immunoSEQ multiplex PCR, and the TCRdb table lists in-frame clones only, not all of them. Its listing shows some 110,000 clones. The sequencing input was PBMCs. The origin of the receptors is a man aged 25-45 years in good health and CMV-seronegative.

Comment on this clone: At one end the junction does not follow the germline gene, possibly because of a read error. The J gene is TRBJ2-2, the V gene TRBV5-1; no clear D gene. Germline V gene sequence: CDR1 SGHRS, CDR2 YFSETQ. The CDR3 extends over 13 amino acids. For the CDR3, the DNA is TGCGCCGGCAGCTTGGGCAGCGTAGGGGAGCTGTTTTTT. Translated: CAGSLGSVGELFF.

The V and J genes are TRBV18 and TRBJ2-1; maybe TRBD1 (6 bases). There are 14 residues in the CDR3. The ends were cut back, 3 bases at V and 13 bases at J, with 19 bases in the middle. CDR1 is KGHSH and CDR2 is LQKENI in the germline V gene. The CDR3 reads CASSPEAGAGEQFF. In DNA, the CDR3 is TGTGCCAGCTCACCGGAAGCAGGGGCTGGGGAACAGTTCTTC.

The chain employs TRBV5-4 and TRBJ2-7; TRBD1 might be the D (5 bases). Looked up from germline, CDR1 is SGHNT and CDR2 is YYREEE (reference sequence). V was cut by 2 bases and J by 0 bases, with 15 bases left in between. The CDR3 totals 16 residues. The CDR3 nucleotides are TGTGCCAGCAGCTTAAGACAGAAACATTACTCCTACGAGCAGTACTTC. Its protein is CASSLRQKHYSYEQYF.

The chain couples TRBV29-1 to TRBJ2-2; 9 nucleotides line up with TRBD2. Trimming at V came to 6 bases and at J to 2 bases, leaving 4 bases not matched to a gene. The CDR3 sequence is 14 residues long. Per germline, CDR1 SQVTM and CDR2 ANQGSEA. CDR3 amino acids: CSVGTSLNTGELFF. The CDR3 DNA reads TGCAGCGTCGGGACTAGCTTAAACACCGGGGAGCTGTTTTTT.

Points on this clone: The sample holds other DNA sequences that translate to the same CDR3. This chain connects TRBV6-5 to TRBJ1-1, with D unclear. This CDR3 region has 13 residues. Trimming removed 5 bases from V and 1 base from J, with 8 bases in between. Per the germline V gene, CDR1 is MNHEY and CDR2 is SVGAGI. The CDR3 nucleotides read TGTGCCAGCAGTCGCGGGAAGAACACTGAAGCTTTCTTT. Translated, it gives CASSRGKNTEAFF.

The V and J genes are TRBV6-1 and TRBJ1-1; D unclear. V was shortened by 7 bases and J by 1 base, with 13 bases between the two germline ends. Per the germline V gene, CDR1 is MNHNS and CDR2 is SASEGT. The CDR3 consists of 14 residues. Written as DNA, the CDR3 is TGTGCCAGCAAGGAGGGCAGAACGAACACTGAAGCTTTCTTT. It yields the protein CASKEGRTNTEAFF.

CDR3 bases: TGTGCCAGTAGCTCCCAACAGGGTCCCGGGGAGCTGTTTTTT. Translating gives CASSSQQGPGELFF. The chain is built from TRBV19 and TRBJ2-2; D may be TRBD1 (6 bases). The CDR3 is 14 amino acids. V gave up 6 bases and J gave up 6 bases, with 14 bases separating them. CDR1 is LNHDA and CDR2 is SQIVND in the germline V gene (reference sequence).

V usage is TRBV7-9 and J usage is TRBJ1-2; D is undetermined. CDR3 size: 13 residues. V was trimmed by 1 base and J by 5 bases, leaving 8 bases between them. In germline, CDR1 is SEHNR, CDR2 FQNEAQ (reference sequence). CDR3 region: CASSLGPGYGYTF. CDR3 in DNA: TGTGCCAGCAGCTTAGGGCCCGGGTATGGCTACACCTTC.

The chain employs TRBV6-6 and TRBJ1-5; a weak D match, TRBD1 (6 bases). CDR1 MNHNY and CDR2 SVGAGI come from the germline V gene (reference sequence). With 9 bases removed from V and 3 bases from J, the gap between germline ends came to 9 bases. This CDR3 is 12 amino acids long. The CDR3 spells CASTGTNQPQHF. As DNA, the CDR3 is TGTGCCAGTACAGGGACCAATCAGCCCCAGCATTTT.